The source of this T cell receptor (beta chain) is a study of T cell repertoires in cytomegalovirus infection. Overall study: Matching HLA type, along with CMV infection, was indicated by public TCR beta signatures. Notes on the study in general: HLA-C-restricted CMV-specific TCR beta clonotypes prevailed in the ex vivo response. The study identified carriers of CMV plus the relevant HLA from cumulative public TCR beta family frequency.

With respect to this clonotype: Antigen: not known.

TCRdb passed the reads through MiXCR, listing each CDR3 protein once. The table has roughly 500,000 distinct CDR3 sequences, roughly a third seen once. Per germline, CDR1 LNHDA and CDR2 SQIVND (reference sequence). The CDR3 consists of 19 residues. The J segment lost 0 bases and the V segment lost 5 bases, leaving 11 bases of the junction unmatched. The sample in question was cultured PBMCs, obtained from culture after CMV antigen stimulation. The genes are TRBV19 and TRBJ2-6, with 9 bases lining up with TRBD1. The receptor comes from a human donor in good health (CMV status not recorded). Some clones in this sample may be carry-over from other donors' samples. CDR3 sequence reads: CASSSRRTGVDSGANVLTF. The CDR3 DNA is TGTGCCAGTAGTTCAAGGCGGACAGGGGTGGACTCTGGGGCCAACGTCCTGACTTTC.